This T cell receptor (beta chain) was recovered during a study of control samples from healthy donors and cancer patients. TCRdb's table, derived via immunoSEQ multiplex PCR, lists solely in-frame clones and lacks some. Among some 150,000 clones listed, around 94% were seen once. Germline V gene lookup returns CDR1 MNHEY and CDR2 SVGAGI. With 7 bases removed from V and 8 bases from J, the gap between germline ends came to 16 bases. The length of the CDR3 is 13 residues. Material for sequencing was blood. The receptor was derived from a middle-aged man in good health. V is TRBV6-5 and J is TRBJ2-3, with D possibly TRBD2 on 5 matching bases. The CDR3 DNA follows: TGTGCCAGCAACTGGGAGTCCACCCGTACGCAGTATTTT. Translated, it gives CASNWESTRTQYF.